The 13 T cell receptor beta chains below come from one sample, sequenced in a study of blood T cell repertoires in COVID-19. TCRdb keeps only in-frame clones here, not all; method: immunoSEQ multiplex PCR. The sample records 300,000 to 400,000 clones, about nine tenths being singletons. The sequenced sample consisted of peripheral blood. All receptors derive from a woman aged 30 to 39 with COVID-19, enrolled during active disease.

The J gene is TRBJ1-3, the V gene TRBV27; TRBD1 matches 12 bases. This CDR3 contains 16 residues. V shed 5 bases, J shed 4 bases, and the junction held 6 bases outside the gene matches. Per the germline V gene, CDR1 is MNHEY and CDR2 is SMNVEV (reference sequence). This CDR3 is CASSPGTGGFGNTIYF. The CDR3 nucleotides read TGTGCCAGCAGTCCAGGGACAGGGGGCTTCGGAAACACCATATATTTT.

This chain joins TRBV5-3 and TRBJ2-1; D is possibly TRBD2 (6 bases). TRBV5-3 qualifies as an ORF whose function is uncertain. Trimming shortened V by 0 bases and J by 15 bases, and 22 bases separated the two germline ends. The CDR3 has 15 amino acids. The chain's CDR3 is CARSLASTAGPSRFF. CDR3 in DNA: TGTGCCAGAAGCTTGGCCAGTACAGCGGGCCCCTCCCGGTTCTTC.

The count of this clone is one. The gene calls are TRBV6-6 and TRBJ1-1; the D gene is possibly TRBD1 (5 bases). Trimming pared 6 bases from V and 4 bases from J, leaving 18 bases between. The germline V gene encodes CDR1 MNHNY and CDR2 SVGAGI (reference sequence). The CDR3 length is 15 residues. The CDR3 nucleotides read TGTGCCAGCAGCCTCTCAATAGCGGGGGGCACTGAAGCTTTCTTT. This encodes CASSLSIAGGTEAFF.

The rearrangement uses TRBV5-5 and TRBJ1-1, with 8 bases fitting TRBD1. The CDR3 contains 14 residues. Losses at the gene ends were 4 bases for V and 6 bases for J; bases not matched to a gene: 8. Looked up from germline, CDR1 is SGHKS and CDR2 is YYEKEE (reference sequence). The CDR3 coding sequence is TGTGCCAGCAGCCAAGGACAGGGTAGGTCTGAAGCTTTCTTT. It is translated as CASSQGQGRSEAFF.

This rearrangement joins TRBV12-3 or TRBV12-4 to TRBJ1-6, with D possibly matching TRBD1 (5 bases). The CDR3 contains 13 residues. Deletions cut 7 bases from V and 11 bases from J, with 15 bases between. The CDR3 bases are TGTGCCAGCAAGGCAGGGTGGATGGCACCCCTCCACTTT. Protein product: CASKAGWMAPLHF.

The rearrangement joins TRBV5-1 to TRBJ2-3, with TRBD2 matching over 12 bases. J was trimmed by 3 bases and V by 7 bases; bases with no gene match: 3. The CDR3 totals 14 residues. Germline V gives CDR1 SGHRS, CDR2 YFSETQ. The CDR3 coding sequence is TGCGCCAGCGGACTAGCGGGGCAGACAGATACGCAGTATTTT. Amino acid sequence: CASGLAGQTDTQYF.

The chain links TRBV6-2 or TRBV6-3 to TRBJ1-4; D gene uncertain. Trimming stripped 2 bases from V and 0 bases from J, with 10 bases between. Germline V gene lookup returns CDR1 MNHEY and CDR2 SVGEGT. The CDR3 consists of 16 residues. The CDR3 sequence: CASSYRSLSTNEKLFF. In DNA form, the CDR3 reads TGTGCCAGCAGTTACCGCTCACTGTCAACTAATGAAAAACTGTTTTTT.

This chain uses TRBV4-3 with TRBJ1-4, with 7 bases matching TRBD1. The length of the CDR3 is 14 residues. V lost 7 bases to trimming and J lost 4 bases; unmatched junction nucleotides: 6. CDR1 and CDR2 (germline): LGHNA, YSLEER. The CDR3 loop reads CASNTQGINEKLFF. DNA for the CDR3: TGCGCCAGCAACACACAGGGGATTAATGAAAAACTGTTTTTT.

The chain couples TRBV7-2 to TRBJ2-5, with D possibly TRBD2 on 5 matching bases. Germline V lookup: CDR1 SGHTA, CDR2 FQGNSA. Trimming shortened V by 4 bases and J by 4 bases, and 10 bases separated the two germline ends. This CDR3 is built from 13 residues. The CDR3 reads CASSSGVGETQYF. CDR3 sequence (DNA): TGTGCCAGCAGCTCCGGGGTAGGAGAGACCCAGTACTTC.

The CDR3 sequence is CATSVGATSGGPETQYF. In DNA, the CDR3 is TGTGCCACCAGTGTTGGGGCTACTAGCGGGGGCCCAGAGACCCAGTACTTC. The chain couples TRBV24-1 to TRBJ2-5, with TRBD2 matching over 11 bases. CDR3 length: 17 amino acids. Germline V lookup: CDR1 KGHDR, CDR2 SFDVKD. Trimming removed 5 bases from V and 4 bases from J; junction bases left unmatched: 11.

The CDR3 DNA reads as TGCGCCAGCAGTGATAGTTCCGGGAATGGCTACACCTTC. Amino acids: CASSDSSGNGYTF. The chain joins TRBV10-2 to TRBJ1-2, with D unclear. This CDR3 is 13 amino acids long. The ends were cut back, 3 bases at V and 6 bases at J, with 11 bases in the middle. Germline V gene sequence: CDR1 WSHSY, CDR2 SAAADI.

CDR3 amino acids: CASSARDRGRTEAFF. The CDR3 DNA sequence: TGTGCCAGCAGCGCCCGGGACAGGGGAAGGACTGAAGCTTTCTTT. The chain recombines TRBV9 with TRBJ1-1; 10 positions agree with TRBD1. Germline CDR1 and CDR2: SGDLS and YYNGEE. V gave up 3 bases and J gave up 5 bases; unmatched junction bases: 7. CDR3 length: 15 amino acids.

The J gene is TRBJ2-1, the V gene TRBV6-5; D ambiguous. CDR3 size: 13 residues. V lost 7 bases and J lost 6, with 13 bases in between. Germline V lookup: CDR1 MNHEY, CDR2 SVGAGI. This chain's CDR3 is CASKVLSGNEQFF. The CDR3 region has the DNA TGTGCCAGCAAAGTTTTATCGGGCAATGAGCAGTTCTTC.